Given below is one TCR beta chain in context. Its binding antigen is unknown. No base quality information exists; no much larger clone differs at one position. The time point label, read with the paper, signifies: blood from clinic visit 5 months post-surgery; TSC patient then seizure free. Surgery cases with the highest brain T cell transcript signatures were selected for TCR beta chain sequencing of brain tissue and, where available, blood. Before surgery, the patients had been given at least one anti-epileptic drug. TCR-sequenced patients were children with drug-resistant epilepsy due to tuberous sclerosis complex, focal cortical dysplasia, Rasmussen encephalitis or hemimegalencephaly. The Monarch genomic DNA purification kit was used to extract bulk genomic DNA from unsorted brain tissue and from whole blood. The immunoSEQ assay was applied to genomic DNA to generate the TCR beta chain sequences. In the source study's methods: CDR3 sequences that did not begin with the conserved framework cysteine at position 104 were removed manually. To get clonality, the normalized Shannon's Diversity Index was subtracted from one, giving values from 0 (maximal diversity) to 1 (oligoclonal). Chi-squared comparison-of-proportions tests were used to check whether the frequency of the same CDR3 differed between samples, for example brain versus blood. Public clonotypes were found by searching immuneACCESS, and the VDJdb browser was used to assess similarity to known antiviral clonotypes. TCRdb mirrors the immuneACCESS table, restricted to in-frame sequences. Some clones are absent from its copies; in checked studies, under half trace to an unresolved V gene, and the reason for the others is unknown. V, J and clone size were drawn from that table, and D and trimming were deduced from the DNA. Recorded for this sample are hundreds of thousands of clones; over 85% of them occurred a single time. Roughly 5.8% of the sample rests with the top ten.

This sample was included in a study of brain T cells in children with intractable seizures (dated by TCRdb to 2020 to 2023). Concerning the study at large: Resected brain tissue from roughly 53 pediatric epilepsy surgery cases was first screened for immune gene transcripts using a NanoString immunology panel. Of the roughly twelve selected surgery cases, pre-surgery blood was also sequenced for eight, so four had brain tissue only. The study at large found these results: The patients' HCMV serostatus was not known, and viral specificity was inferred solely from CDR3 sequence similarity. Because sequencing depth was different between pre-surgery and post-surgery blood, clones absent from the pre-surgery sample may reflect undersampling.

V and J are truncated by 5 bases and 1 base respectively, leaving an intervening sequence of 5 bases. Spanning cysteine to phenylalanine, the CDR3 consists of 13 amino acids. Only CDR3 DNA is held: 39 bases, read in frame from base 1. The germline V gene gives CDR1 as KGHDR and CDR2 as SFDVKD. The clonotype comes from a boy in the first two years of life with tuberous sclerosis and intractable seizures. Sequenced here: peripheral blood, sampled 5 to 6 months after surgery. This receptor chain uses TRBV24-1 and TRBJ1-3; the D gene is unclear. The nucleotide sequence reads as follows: TGTGCCACCAGTGGAGGATCTGGAAACACCATATATTTT. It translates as CATSGGSGNTIYF.